This TCR beta chain emerged from a study of T cells after yellow fever vaccination. Study-wide findings and caveats: Overlap between CD4 and CD8 compartments was detected for a small share of clonotypes. The booster saw the reappearance of most primary-vaccination clones (approximately 97% CD4, about 85% CD8).

This clonotype was detected only a few times. The antigen is not known. As TCR cDNA was made by 5'RACE template switching, a universal primer site and UMIs were added. Via MiXCR, TCRdb re-called the 5' RACE reads, giving one row per CDR3 protein. The repertoire holds over 300,000 distinct CDR3 sequences, with roughly 4% as singletons. Sequenced here: PBMCs, sampled 5 days after the yellow fever booster vaccination. The sequence came from a man younger than 35 who received the YFV17D yellow fever vaccine.

The CDR3 sequence: CASSIRSRGTEAFF. The CDR3 DNA reads TGTGCCAGTAGTATTCGATCCAGGGGCACTGAAGCTTTCTTT. The chain employs TRBV19 and TRBJ1-1; a possible D gene is TRBD1 (6 bases). The germline V and J ends were trimmed by 3 bases and 4 bases, with 12 bases remaining between them. CDR3 length: 14 residues. Looked up from germline, CDR1 is LNHDA and CDR2 is SQIVND (reference sequence).